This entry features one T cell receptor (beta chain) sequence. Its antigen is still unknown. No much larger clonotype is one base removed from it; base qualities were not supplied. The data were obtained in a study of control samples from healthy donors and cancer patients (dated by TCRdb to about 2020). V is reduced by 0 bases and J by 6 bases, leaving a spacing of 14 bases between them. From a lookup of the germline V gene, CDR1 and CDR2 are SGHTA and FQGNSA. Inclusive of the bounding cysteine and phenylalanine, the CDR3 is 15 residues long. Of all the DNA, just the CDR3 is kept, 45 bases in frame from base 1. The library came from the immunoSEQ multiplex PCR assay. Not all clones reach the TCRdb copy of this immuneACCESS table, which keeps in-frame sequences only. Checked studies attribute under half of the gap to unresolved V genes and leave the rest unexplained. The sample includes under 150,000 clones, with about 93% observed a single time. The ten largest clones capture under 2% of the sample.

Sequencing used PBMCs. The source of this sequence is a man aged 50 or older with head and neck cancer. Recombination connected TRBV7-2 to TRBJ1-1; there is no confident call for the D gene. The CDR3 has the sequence CASSLASLNIAEAFF. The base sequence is TGTGCCAGCAGCTTAGCCAGCCTTAACATTGCTGAAGCTTTCTTT.